A single sample is the source of the 14 T cell receptor beta chains below, sequenced in a study of shared clonotypes between healthy human individuals. Profiling relied on immunoSEQ multiplex PCR, and the TCRdb table lists in-frame clones only, not all of them. Here the sample spans about 980,000 clones, approximately 80% being singletons. Sequencing used memory CD4+ T cells sorted from blood. Regarding subset: CD45RA-negative fraction. The origin of the receptors is a young man in good health.

This chain joins TRBV5-6 and TRBJ2-3; 7 nucleotides agree with TRBD2. Trimming cost V 4 bases and J 1 base; bases outside gene matches: 6. This CDR3 region has 15 residues. Germline loops: CDR1 SGHDT, CDR2 YYEEEE. CDR3 nucleotides: TGTGCCAGCAGCCCGTCACTAGCGCGCACAGATACGCAGTATTTT. The encoded protein is CASSPSLARTDTQYF.

The V and J genes are TRBV18 and TRBJ2-7; D unclear. Germline V gives CDR1 KGHSH, CDR2 LQKENI. CDR3 length: 16 amino acids. The ends were cut back, 3 bases at V and 0 bases at J, with 15 bases in the middle. This CDR3 reads CASSPLPSLFSYEQYF. The DNA for the CDR3 is TGTGCCAGCTCACCCCTCCCCTCCCTGTTCTCCTACGAGCAGTACTTC.

The chain links TRBV5-1 to TRBJ1-3; the D gene is possibly TRBD1 (6 bases). With 0 bases removed from V and 0 bases from J, the gap between germline ends came to 10 bases. The germline V gene encodes CDR1 SGHRS and CDR2 YFSETQ. CDR3 length: 16 residues. The CDR3 sequence is CASSLAGAISGNTIYF. CDR3 sequence (DNA): TGCGCCAGCAGCTTGGCAGGGGCCATCTCTGGAAACACCATATATTTT. Based on the CDR3 plus reference TRBV5-1 and TRBJ1-3, the full variable domain is KAGVTQTPRYLIKTRGQQVTLSCSPISGHRSVSWYQQTPGQGLQFLFEYFSETQRNKGNFPGRFSGRQFSNSRSEMNVSTLELGDSALYLCASSLAGAISGNTIYFGEGSWLTVV.

This chain uses TRBV28 with TRBJ2-7; TRBD2 aligns across 7 bases. CDR3 length: 13 amino acids. The V segment lost 5 bases and the J segment 4 bases; nucleotides outside the gene matches: 5. Germline V gives CDR1 MDHEN, CDR2 SYDVKM. CDR3: CASSTGGVYEQYF. In nucleotides, the CDR3 is TGTGCCAGCAGTACTGGGGGGGTATACGAGCAGTACTTC.

The chain carries TRBV6-5 and TRBJ1-2, with no clear D. Between the trimmed V and J ends, which lost 2 bases and 6 bases, there was a span of 7 bases. CDR1 is MNHEY and CDR2 is SVGAGI in the germline V gene. This CDR3 contains 12 residues. CDR3 sequence (DNA): TGTGCCAGCAGTTACGATCGGGATGGCTACACCTTC. It encodes CASSYDRDGYTF.

The rearrangement links TRBV19 to TRBJ2-3, with D uncertain. The CDR3 runs to 14 residues. The ends were cut back, 1 base at V and 6 bases at J, with 11 bases in the middle. In germline, CDR1 is LNHDA, CDR2 SQIVND (reference sequence). The CDR3 here is CASSIAPTSDTQYF. As DNA, the CDR3 is TGTGCCAGTAGTATAGCACCTACCTCGGATACGCAGTATTTT.

A few counts support this clone. V and J are TRBV9 and TRBJ1-1; D ambiguous. The V gene lost 1 base and the J gene lost 5 bases, with 12 bases spanning the gap. Germline lookup yields CDR1 SGDLS and CDR2 YYNGEE. CDR3 size: 14 residues. CDR3 amino acids: CASSVTDMGTEAFF. CDR3 nucleotide sequence: TGTGCCAGCAGCGTAACAGATATGGGGACTGAAGCTTTCTTT.

V usage is TRBV7-9 and J usage is TRBJ2-7; 7 bases agree with TRBD2. CDR1 is SEHNR, CDR2 FQNEAQ, per germline (reference sequence). The trim removed 2 bases at V and 6 bases at J, leaving 4 bases unmatched. The CDR3 is 13 residues long. CDR3 DNA sequence: TGTGCCAGCAGCTTAAACTCGGGGGGCGAGCAGTACTTC. Translating it yields CASSLNSGGEQYF.

This clone has only one observation. This chain uses TRBV6-1 with TRBJ1-2, with D perhaps matching TRBD1 (6 bases). V lost 6 bases and J lost 6, with 14 bases in between. The CDR3 is 13 residues long. Per germline, CDR1 MNHNS and CDR2 SASEGT. The CDR3 region has the DNA TGTGCCAGCAGGGTAGGGGGGGCGGATGGCTACACCTTC. It translates to CASRVGGADGYTF.

V gene TRBV6-1 combines with J gene TRBJ2-7, with D tentatively TRBD1 (6 bases). This CDR3 region has 14 residues. The ends were cut back, 4 bases at V and 0 bases at J, with 10 bases in the middle. The V gene's germline CDR1 is MNHNS and CDR2 SASEGT. This chain's CDR3 is CASSGPGASYEQYF. The DNA for the CDR3 is TGTGCCAGCAGTGGTCCAGGGGCCTCCTACGAGCAGTACTTC.

This clone has just a few counts. The chain joins TRBV30 to TRBJ1-5; 9 bases are a match to TRBD1. J lost 7 bases, V lost 4 bases, and 8 bases had no gene match. The V gene's germline CDR1 is GTSNPN and CDR2 SVGIG (reference sequence). This CDR3 spans 14 amino acids. CDR3 protein: CAWTVTGGGQPQHF. CDR3 nucleotides: TGTGCCTGGACTGTAACAGGGGGCGGGCAGCCCCAGCATTTT.

The chain recombines TRBV29-1 with TRBJ1-1; D perhaps matches TRBD1 (6 bases). Between the trimmed V and J ends, which lost 6 bases and 1 base, there was a span of 12 bases. The CDR3 has 13 amino acids. Germline loops: CDR1 SQVTM, CDR2 ANQGSEA. For the CDR3, the DNA is TGCAGCGTGACAGGCCCGGCGAACACTGAAGCTTTCTTT. Residues: CSVTGPANTEAFF. Drawing the rest from reference TRBV29-1 and TRBJ1-1, the complete variable domain is SAVISQKPSRDICQRGTSLTIQCQVDSQVTMMFWYRQQPGQSLTLIATANQGSEATYESGFVIDKFPISRPNLTFSTLTVSNMSPEDSSIYLCSVTGPANTEAFFGQGTRLTVV.

The CDR3 bases are TGCGCCAGCAGCTTGATGGGACTAGCGGGCAAAGAGACCCAGTACTTC. The encoded protein is CASSLMGLAGKETQYF. The gene calls are TRBV5-1 and TRBJ2-5; 12 nucleotides agree with TRBD2. Germline CDR1 reads SGHRS; CDR2 reads YFSETQ. V dropped 1 base and J dropped 3; count of bases not matched to a gene: 4. The CDR3 runs 16 residues.

Only a few counts were recorded for this clone. The sample carries other DNA sequences with the same CDR3. The chain couples TRBV7-9 to TRBJ1-1; D ambiguous. Looked up from germline, CDR1 is SEHNR and CDR2 is FQNEAQ (reference sequence). V gave up 5 bases and J gave up 3 bases, with 7 bases separating them. The CDR3 covers 12 residues. CDR3 sequence: CASSRRDTEAFF. The DNA for the CDR3 is TGTGCCAGCAGCCGGCGCGACACTGAAGCTTTCTTT.